The 10 T cell receptor beta chains below all came from one sample that was sequenced in a study of blood T cell repertoires in COVID-19. Clones were sequenced by immunoSEQ multiplex PCR, and TCRdb holds only the in-frame ones, with some missing. Of approximately 110,000 clones detected, approximately 85% appear once; the ten largest clones hold less than 3.5%. The sample consisted of peripheral blood. The receptor set was obtained from an elderly woman with COVID-19, enrolled during active disease.

The V call is TRBV14, the J call TRBJ2-1; possible D gene TRBD1, 5 bases. CDR1 SGHDN and CDR2 FVKESK come from the germline V gene. There are 13 residues in the CDR3. V lost 1 base to trimming and J lost 14 bases, with 15 bases between them. DNA for the CDR3: TGTGCCAGCAGCCAAGTCAGGGCAGGCGGCGAGTTCTTC. It is translated as CASSQVRAGGEFF.

This sequence joins TRBV18 and TRBJ2-5, with unresolved D. The V end was cut by 0 bases, the J end by 5 bases, with 7 bases between. The CDR3 has 13 residues. The germline V gene encodes CDR1 KGHSH and CDR2 LQKENI. This CDR3 reads CASSPPGVETQYF. In DNA, the CDR3 is TGTGCCAGCTCACCACCGGGCGTGGAGACCCAGTACTTC.

The chain employs TRBV28 and TRBJ2-4; D gene uncertain. V was clipped by 4 bases and J by 0 bases, with 7 bases between them. CDR1 is MDHEN and CDR2 is SYDVKM in the germline V gene. The CDR3 runs to 14 residues. CDR3 region: CASSSLVAKNIQYF. CDR3 in DNA: TGTGCCAGCAGTTCACTTGTAGCCAAAAACATTCAGTACTTC. Full variable domain (rest looked up from reference TRBV28 and TRBJ2-4): DVKVTQSSRYLVKRTGEKVFLECVQDMDHENMFWYRQDPGLGLRLIYFSYDVKMKEKGDIPEGYSVSREKKERFSLILESASTNQTSMYLCASSSLVAKNIQYFGAGTRLSVL.

The chain combines TRBV24-1 with TRBJ1-5; maybe TRBD1 (6 bases). V was pared by 7 bases and J by 0 bases, with 9 bases between. This CDR3 comprises 14 residues. Germline V CDR1 and CDR2: KGHDR, SFDVKD. As DNA, the CDR3 is TGTGCCACCAGCGGACAGCATAGCAATCAGCCCCAGCATTTT. Translation: CATSGQHSNQPQHF.

The chain links TRBV6-5 to TRBJ2-5; TRBD1 aligns across 9 bases. The CDR3 is made up of 13 amino acids. V lost 2 bases and J lost 5; bases outside the gene matches: 0. Germline V gene data show CDR1 as MNHEY and CDR2 as SVGAGI. CDR3 loop: CASSYDRGETQYF. Here the CDR3 DNA reads TGTGCCAGCAGTTACGACAGGGGGGAGACCCAGTACTTC.

This clone was detected only a few times. The chain has TRBV3-1 (or the pseudogene TRBV3-2) and TRBJ1-1; maybe TRBD1 (5 bases). This CDR3 has 14 amino acids. Germline-derived CDR1 and CDR2 are LGHDT and YNNKEL (reference sequence). Deletions cut 4 bases from V and 1 base from J, with 10 bases between. CDR3 nucleotides: TGTGCCAGCAGCCCCCCTAGGGGGAACACTGAAGCTTTCTTT. This translates into CASSPPRGNTEAFF.

The chain combines TRBV24-1 with TRBJ2-5; TRBD1 aligns across 7 bases. Trimming at V came to 1 base and at J to 7 bases, leaving 8 bases not matched to a gene. Germline V gene sequence: CDR1 KGHDR, CDR2 SFDVKD. This CDR3 is 15 amino acids long. CDR3 DNA sequence: TGTGCCACCAGTGATTTTATAGGGGGCTACGTGACCCAGTACTTC. This encodes CATSDFIGGYVTQYF.

This clone was observed once. The gene calls are TRBV28 and TRBJ2-1, with 9 bases that match TRBD2. Germline CDR1 reads MDHEN; CDR2 reads SYDVKM. J lost 5 bases, V lost 2 bases, and 4 bases had no gene match. This CDR3 contains 15 residues. CDR3 bases: TGTGCCAGCAGTTTAGGACTAGCGAATGACAATGAGCAGTTCTTC. Translated, it gives CASSLGLANDNEQFF.

This chain uses TRBV9 with TRBJ1-6; 7 bases match TRBD1. Germline assignment: CDR1 SGDLS and CDR2 YYNGEE. The ends lost 0 bases at V and 7 bases at J; junction bases unmatched: 7. This CDR3 region has 16 residues. CDR3 nucleotide sequence: TGTGCCAGCAGCGTAGGAGGACAGGCTTTAAATTCACCCCTCCACTTT. Encoded protein: CASSVGGQALNSPLHF.

The chain couples TRBV28 to TRBJ2-2, with 11 bases identical to TRBD2. V was pared by 4 bases and J by 8 bases, with 3 bases of the junction left unmatched. This CDR3 contains 14 residues. Germline assignment: CDR1 MDHEN and CDR2 SYDVKM. The CDR3 region is CASSSGLADGELFF. The CDR3 nucleotides read TGTGCCAGCAGTTCGGGACTAGCGGATGGGGAGCTGTTTTTT.